These T cell receptor beta chains were read from a single sample in a study of immune evolution from preneoplasia to lung adenocarcinoma. Produced via immunoSEQ multiplex PCR; TCRdb's table is partial and in-frame only. The sample has 3,000 or so clones; 80% to 85% are singletons. The sample taken for sequencing was FFPE invasive lung adenocarcinoma tissue. These TCRs come from a person between 55 and 80 years old with invasive lung adenocarcinoma. Each CDR3 is given with its conserved first and last residue. D genes are given only for firm matches. Size tells how often a clone was seen (once, few, many) or the class of an expanded clone, and some rows leave it out.

clone_size	v_call	d_call	j_call	cdr3_nt	cdr3_aa
NA	TRBV9	NA	TRBJ2-5	TGTGCCAGCAGCCACCGAGGGAGTAAAGAGACCCAGTACTTC	CASSHRGSKETQYF
NA	TRBV27	TRBD1	TRBJ1-2	TGTGCCAGCAGATCCCCAGGGGGCAGAGGTAACTATGGCTACACCTTC	CASRSPGGRGNYGYTF
few	TRBV28	NA	TRBJ2-1	TGTGCCAGCAGTTTATACGGGACTGAGTACAATGAGCAGTTCTTC	CASSLYGTEYNEQFF
NA	TRBV19	TRBD2	TRBJ2-7	TGTGCCAGTAGTATCACAACTAGCGGGAGCTACGAGCAGTACTTC	CASSITTSGSYEQYF
NA	TRBV5-1	TRBD1	TRBJ1-1	TGCGCCAGCAGCCCAACGACAGGGGCCCTGAGCGCTGAAGCTTTCTTT	CASSPTTGALSAEAFF
NA	TRBV6-5	NA	TRBJ2-7	TGTGCCCGCAACGGGGCTGATTACGAGCAGTACTTC	CARNGADYEQYF
NA	TRBV6-5	NA	TRBJ2-7	TGTGCCAGCAGTTTTAATCGGGGGGCCGGCGAGCAGTACTTC	CASSFNRGAGEQYF
NA	TRBV28	NA	TRBJ1-5	TGTGCCAGCGCCCCCCCGAGGGGGCCCCAGCATTTT	CASAPPRGPQHF
NA	TRBV10-3	TRBD1	TRBJ1-1	TGTGCCATCAGTGAACAGGGGGTGGGGAACACTGAAGCTTTCTTT	CAISEQGVGNTEAFF
NA	TRBV11-3	NA	TRBJ2-2	TGTGCCAGCAACCCAAGAGAGTCCGGGGAGCTGTTTTTT	CASNPRESGELFF
NA	TRBV6-6	NA	TRBJ1-5	TGTGCCAGCACTGGGCAGAGCAATCAGCCCCAGCATTTT	CASTGQSNQPQHF
NA	TRBV2	NA	TRBJ2-7	TGTGCCAGCAGATCCGGGACAACACCCTACGAGCAGTACTTC	CASRSGTTPYEQYF
NA	TRBV11-3	NA	TRBJ2-7	TGTGCTAGCAGCTCGTACAAGGGCGAGCAGTACTTC	CASSSYKGEQYF
NA	TRBV18	NA	TRBJ2-1	TGTGCCAGCTCATCGAGTTTCAACAATGAGCAGTTCTTC	CASSSSFNNEQFF
NA	TRBV6-6	TRBD2	TRBJ2-7	TGTGCCAGCATGGCTAGCGGGCCCTACGAGCAGTACTTC	CASMASGPYEQYF
NA	TRBV18	TRBD1	TRBJ2-7	TGTGCCAGCTCACCGGAAGGGGGCGTCTACGAGCAGTACTTC	CASSPEGGVYEQYF
NA	TRBV12-5	TRBD1	TRBJ1-5	TGTGCTAGTGGCGACAGGGGATTTCAGCCCCAGCATTTT	CASGDRGFQPQHF
NA	TRBV7-3	TRBD1	TRBJ2-2	TGTGCCAGCAGCTCGGACAGGGCCGGGGAGCTGTTTTTT	CASSSDRAGELFF
NA	TRBV5-1	NA	TRBJ2-3	TGCGCCAGCAGCTTCCCCACAGATACGCAGTATTTT	CASSFPTDTQYF
NA	TRBV27	NA	TRBJ2-3	TGTGCCAGCGCCTTAAGTCAGGGGGAGGTGGATACGCAGTATTTT	CASALSQGEVDTQYF
NA	TRBV9	NA	TRBJ1-1	TGTGCCAGCAGCGCCGGACCCGAAGGGAGTGAAGCTTTCTTT	CASSAGPEGSEAFF
NA	TRBV19	NA	TRBJ1-5	TGTGCCAGTAGGCCGCAGGGAGGCAATCAGCCCCAGCATTTT	CASRPQGGNQPQHF
NA	TRBV6-1	NA	TRBJ2-1	TGTGCCAGCAGGACGGAGCTACGCAATGAGCAGTTCTTC	CASRTELRNEQFF
NA	TRBV6-1	TRBD1	TRBJ1-1	TGTGCCAGCCTGACAGGGAGGGGGTTTGAAGCTTTCTTT	CASLTGRGFEAFF
few	TRBV9	NA	TRBJ2-7	TGTGCCAGCAGCGGGGGTTTGGGACGGAACGAGCAGTACTTC	CASSGGLGRNEQYF
few	TRBV29-1	TRBD1	TRBJ1-2	TGCAGCGTTGTGGTCGACAGGGACGGCTACACCTTC	CSVVVDRDGYTF
NA	TRBV4-1	TRBD2	TRBJ2-2	TGCGCCAGCAGCCAGAGGACTAGCGGGGACGCGAACACCGGGGAGCTGTTTTTT	CASSQRTSGDANTGELFF
NA	TRBV7-8	TRBD1	TRBJ2-5	TGTGCCAGCAGCTGGGGACAGCAAGAGACCCAGTACTTC	CASSWGQQETQYF
NA	TRBV4-1	NA	TRBJ1-1	TGCGCCAGCAGCCAAGACGCGACAGTGAACACTGAAGCTTTCTTT	CASSQDATVNTEAFF
few	TRBV4-1	NA	TRBJ2-1	TGCGCCAGCAGCCATACTGCGGACGTTTACAATGAGCAGTTCTTC	CASSHTADVYNEQFF
NA	TRBV15	NA	TRBJ2-1	TGTGCCACCAGCAGAGATGGGGGAAACAATGAGCAGTTCTTC	CATSRDGGNNEQFF
NA	TRBV4-2	NA	TRBJ1-3	TGTGCCAGCAGCCAACAACACAACTCTGGAAACACCATATATTTT	CASSQQHNSGNTIYF
NA	TRBV5-1	NA	TRBJ2-5	TGCTCCAGCAGCCCGGGGGATTACCAAGAGACCCAGTACTTC	CSSSPGDYQETQYF
NA	TRBV11-3	NA	TRBJ2-6	TGTGCCAGCAGCATCGCTCGACAAAGTCGGGCCAACGTCCTGACTTTC	CASSIARQSRANVLTF
few	TRBV2	TRBD1	TRBJ1-1	TGTGCCAGGGATCGGACAGGGTTCGACACTGAAGCTTTCTTT	CARDRTGFDTEAFF
NA	TRBV7-8	TRBD2	TRBJ2-5	TGTGCCAGCAGCTTAGGACTAGCGGGAGGGCCGGGAGAGACCCAGTACTTC	CASSLGLAGGPGETQYF
NA	TRBV7-8	NA	TRBJ2-2	TGTGCCGTAAGAGCCAGGGCCGACGACACCGGGGAGCTGTTTTTT	CAVRARADDTGELFF
NA	TRBV14	NA	TRBJ2-5	TGTGCCAGCAGCCCCCCGGGAGCACAAGAGACCCAGTACTTC	CASSPPGAQETQYF
NA	TRBV29-1	TRBD1	TRBJ1-3	TGCAGCGCTCTGACAGGGGTGGCTGGAAACACCATATATTTT	CSALTGVAGNTIYF
NA	TRBV7-9	NA	TRBJ1-1	TGTGCCAGCAGCCGTAGGGTCTCGAACACTGAAGCTTTCTTT	CASSRRVSNTEAFF
once	TRBV19	TRBD1	TRBJ2-5	TGTGCCAGTAGTACGAGGACAGGGGGCATCGGGGAGACCCAGTACTTC	CASSTRTGGIGETQYF
NA	TRBV2	NA	TRBJ2-3	TGTGCCAGCAGTGTGCACAGGAGGGCGGCAGATACGCAGTATTTT	CASSVHRRAADTQYF
NA	TRBV9	NA	TRBJ2-5	TGTGCCAGCAGCGAGACTGCGGGGGAGACCCAGTACTTC	CASSETAGETQYF